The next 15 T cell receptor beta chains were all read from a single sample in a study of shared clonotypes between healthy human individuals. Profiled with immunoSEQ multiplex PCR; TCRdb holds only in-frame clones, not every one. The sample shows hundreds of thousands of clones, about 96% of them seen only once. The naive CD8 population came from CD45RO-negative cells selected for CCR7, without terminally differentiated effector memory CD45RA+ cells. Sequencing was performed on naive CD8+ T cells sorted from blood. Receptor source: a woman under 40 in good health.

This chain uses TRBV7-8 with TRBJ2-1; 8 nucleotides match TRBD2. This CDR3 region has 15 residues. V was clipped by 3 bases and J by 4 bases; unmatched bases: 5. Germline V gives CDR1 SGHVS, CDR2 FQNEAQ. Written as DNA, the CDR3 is TGTGCCAGCAGCTTGGCTAGCGGGCCTTACAATGAGCAGTTCTTC. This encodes CASSLASGPYNEQFF.

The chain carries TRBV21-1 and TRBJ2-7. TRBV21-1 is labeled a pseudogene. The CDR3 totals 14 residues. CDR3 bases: TGTGCCAGCAGCAACACCAGGACCCAGCCGGAGCAGTACTTC. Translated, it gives CASSNTRTQPEQYF.

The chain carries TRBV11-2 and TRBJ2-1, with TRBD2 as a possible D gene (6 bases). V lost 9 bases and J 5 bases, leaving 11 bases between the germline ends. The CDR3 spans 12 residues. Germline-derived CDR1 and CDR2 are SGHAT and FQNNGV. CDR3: CARLARDNEQFF. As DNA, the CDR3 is TGTGCCAGACTAGCACGTGACAATGAGCAGTTCTTC.

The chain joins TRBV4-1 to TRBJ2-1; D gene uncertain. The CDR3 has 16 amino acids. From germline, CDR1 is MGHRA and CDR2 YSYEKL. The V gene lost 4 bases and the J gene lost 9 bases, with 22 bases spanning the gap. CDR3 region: CASSLSSINRHSEQFF. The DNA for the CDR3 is TGCGCCAGCAGCCTCTCTTCAATAAACCGGCATAGTGAGCAGTTCTTC.

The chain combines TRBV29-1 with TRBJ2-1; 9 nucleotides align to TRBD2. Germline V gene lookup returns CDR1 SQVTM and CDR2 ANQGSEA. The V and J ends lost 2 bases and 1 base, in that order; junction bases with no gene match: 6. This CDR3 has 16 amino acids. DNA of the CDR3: TGCAGCGTTGAAAAGGTAGCGGGAGTTTCCTACAATGAGCAGTTCTTC. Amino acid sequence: CSVEKVAGVSYNEQFF.

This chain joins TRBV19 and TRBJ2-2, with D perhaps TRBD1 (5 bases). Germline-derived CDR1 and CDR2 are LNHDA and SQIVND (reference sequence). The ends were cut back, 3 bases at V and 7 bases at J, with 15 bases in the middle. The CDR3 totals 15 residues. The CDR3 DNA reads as TGTGCCAGTAGTATGGTTCAGGGAACGGTCGGGGAGCTGTTTTTT. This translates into CASSMVQGTVGELFF.

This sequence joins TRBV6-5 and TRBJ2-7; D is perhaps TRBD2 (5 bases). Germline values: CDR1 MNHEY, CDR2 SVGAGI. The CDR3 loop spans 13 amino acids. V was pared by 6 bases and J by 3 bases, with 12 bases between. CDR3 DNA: TGTGCCAGCAGCCCCATGGACTTCTACGAGCAGTACTTC. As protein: CASSPMDFYEQYF.

CDR3 DNA: TGTGCCAGCAGCTGGGGTGGGGCGGGGGCCAACGTCCTGACTTTC. Amino acids: CASSWGGAGANVLTF. This chain links TRBV7-6 with TRBJ2-6, with D tentatively TRBD1 (5 bases). V lost 4 bases, J lost 4 bases, and 11 bases lay in between. This CDR3 comprises 15 residues. Germline V gene lookup returns CDR1 SGHVS and CDR2 FNYEAQ.

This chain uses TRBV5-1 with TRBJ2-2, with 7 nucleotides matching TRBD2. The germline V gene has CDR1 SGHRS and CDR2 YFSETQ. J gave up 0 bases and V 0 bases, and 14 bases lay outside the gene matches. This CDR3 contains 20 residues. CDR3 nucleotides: TGCGCCAGCAGCTTGGAGTTTGGGCTAGCGGAGCCTCCGAACACCGGGGAGCTGTTTTTT. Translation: CASSLEFGLAEPPNTGELFF.

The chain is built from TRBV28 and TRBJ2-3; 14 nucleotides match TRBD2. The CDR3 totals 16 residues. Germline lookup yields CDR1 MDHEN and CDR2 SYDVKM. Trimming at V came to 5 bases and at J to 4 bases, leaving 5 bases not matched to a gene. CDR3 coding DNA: TGTGCCAGCAGTATCCAGACTAGCGGGAGGGCAGATACGCAGTATTTT. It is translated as CASSIQTSGRADTQYF. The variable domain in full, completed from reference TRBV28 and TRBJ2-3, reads DVKVTQSSRYLVKRTGEKVFLECVQDMDHENMFWYRQDPGLGLRLIYFSYDVKMKEKGDIPEGYSVSREKKERFSLILESASTNQTSMYLCASSIQTSGRADTQYFGPGTRLTVL.

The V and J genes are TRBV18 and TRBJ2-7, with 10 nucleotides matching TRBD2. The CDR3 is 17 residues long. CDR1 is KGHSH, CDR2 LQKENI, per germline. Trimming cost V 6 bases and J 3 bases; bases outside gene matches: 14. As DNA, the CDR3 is TGTGCCAGCTCCGGGGGTCTAGCGGGAGAACCTTACTACGAGCAGTACTTC. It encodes CASSGGLAGEPYYEQYF.

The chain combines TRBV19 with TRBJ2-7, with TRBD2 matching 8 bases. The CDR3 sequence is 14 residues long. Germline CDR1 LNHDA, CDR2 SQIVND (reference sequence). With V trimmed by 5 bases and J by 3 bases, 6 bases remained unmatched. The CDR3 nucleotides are TGTGCCAGTAGTGCGGAGAGCGGGAGCTACGAGCAGTACTTC. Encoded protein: CASSAESGSYEQYF.

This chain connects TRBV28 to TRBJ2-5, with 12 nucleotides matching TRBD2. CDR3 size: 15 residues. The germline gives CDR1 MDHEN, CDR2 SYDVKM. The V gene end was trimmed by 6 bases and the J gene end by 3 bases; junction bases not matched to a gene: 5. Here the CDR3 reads CASRDRLAGEETQYF. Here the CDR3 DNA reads TGTGCCAGCAGGGATCGACTAGCGGGAGAAGAGACCCAGTACTTC. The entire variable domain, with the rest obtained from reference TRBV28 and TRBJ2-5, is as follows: DVKVTQSSRYLVKRTGEKVFLECVQDMDHENMFWYRQDPGLGLRLIYFSYDVKMKEKGDIPEGYSVSREKKERFSLILESASTNQTSMYLCASRDRLAGEETQYFGPGTRLLVL.

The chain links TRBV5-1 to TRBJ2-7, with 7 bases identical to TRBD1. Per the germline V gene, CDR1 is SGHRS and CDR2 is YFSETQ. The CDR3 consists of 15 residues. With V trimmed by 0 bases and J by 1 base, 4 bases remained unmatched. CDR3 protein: CASSLGSDRSYEQYF. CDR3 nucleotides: TGCGCCAGCAGCTTGGGATCGGACAGGTCCTACGAGCAGTACTTC.

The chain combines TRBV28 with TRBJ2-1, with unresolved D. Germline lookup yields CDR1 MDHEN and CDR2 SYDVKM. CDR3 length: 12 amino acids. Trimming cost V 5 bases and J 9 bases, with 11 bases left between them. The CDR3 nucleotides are TGTGCCAGCAGTACCAACTCAGGTGAGCAGTTCTTC. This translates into CASSTNSGEQFF.